The rows below give T cell receptor beta chains drawn from one sample of a study of blood T cell repertoires in COVID-19. Clones were read by immunoSEQ multiplex PCR, and TCRdb kept only the in-frame ones, dropping some. This sample has almost 400,000 clones, with roughly 90% found just once. Sequenced sample: PBMCs or T cells enriched from blood (not recorded which). These receptors were obtained from a woman in her twenties or thirties with acute COVID-19. CDR3s leave out the opening cysteine and the closing phenylalanine or tryptophan.

V gene,J gene,CDR3 protein
TRBV19,TRBJ1-3,ASSPQPAGNTIY
TRBV24-1,TRBJ1-2,ATSETGMAGYT
TRBV6-5,TRBJ1-5,ASGGTDQPQH
TRBV6-5,TRBJ1-2,ASSYSGRENGYT
TRBV5-1,TRBJ1-2,ASSLGYEGYT
TRBV15,TRBJ1-5,ATSRVYGTGNQPQH
TRBV5-1,TRBJ1-6,ASSLAGQENSPLH
TRBV6-5,TRBJ1-6,ASRRDRGNSPLH
TRBV7-9,TRBJ1-1,ASSFKGARNTEAF
TRBV19,TRBJ1-5,ASRPRNGNQPQH
TRBV11-2,TRBJ1-2,ASSLTGYGYT
TRBV7-2,TRBJ2-6,ASSSSGGSGANVLT
TRBV6-4,TRBJ1-6,ASSDGGSSPLH
TRBV2,TRBJ1-1,ASTSRGAPEAF
TRBV19,TRBJ1-5,ASRQGTGRADQPQH
TRBV6-6,TRBJ2-5,ASSAGGALKETQY
TRBV4-2,TRBJ1-1,ASSQIQGIGTEAF
TRBV19,TRBJ1-2,ASRAKTGIYGYT
TRBV9,TRBJ1-2,ASSAGGTDYGYT
TRBV4-1,TRBJ2-5,ASSQDRAGGGETQY
TRBV9,TRBJ2-3,ASSVDGGYTDTQY
TRBV29-1,TRBJ1-3,SVGIAGGNTIY
TRBV30,TRBJ1-5,AWSVGRFPLSNQPQH
TRBV7-9,TRBJ2-2,ASGARAGTGELF
TRBV19,TRBJ1-1,ASSIGPGGYTEAF
TRBV2,TRBJ1-1,ATRQGENTEAF
TRBV2,TRBJ1-5,ASSPGRGNQPQH
TRBV2,TRBJ1-1,ASNQQGGYTEAF
TRBV10-1,TRBJ1-1,ATRQGMNTEAF
TRBV18,TRBJ2-4,ASSPPGLVNIQY
TRBV7-2,TRBJ2-5,ASSIRGLGAGETQY
TRBV2,TRBJ1-4,ASWGEGEKLF
TRBV10-3,TRBJ2-7,AISESNPGGPREQY
TRBV5-1,TRBJ2-3,ASRGRGGLLTDTQY
TRBV7-9,TRBJ1-1,ASSLSTGLNTEAF
TRBV24-1,TRBJ2-3,ATSSPLYTDTQY
TRBV7-9,TRBJ1-6,ASSSTGPSPLH
TRBV6-5,TRBJ1-1,ASRKGSGGTEAF
TRBV4-1,TRBJ1-4,ASSSIRGGGQEKLF
TRBV5-1,TRBJ1-2,ASSPSNYGYT
TRBV7-3,TRBJ2-6,ATSSSGANVLT
TRBV15,TRBJ1-5,ATSVGGNQPQH
TRBV28,TRBJ2-2,ASKGGFGELF
TRBV6-2/TRBV6-3,TRBJ1-4,ASSNTGGKLF